This TCR beta chain was identified during a study of shared clonotypes between healthy human individuals. Each sorted subset replicate got 200 ng genomic DNA, 25,000 to 30,000 genomes. Produced via immunoSEQ multiplex PCR; TCRdb's table is partial and in-frame only. Of about 2.4 million clones listed, around 90% were seen once; the top ten hold roughly 0.15%. Trimming left V 3 bases short and J 0 bases short, with 17 bases between. Germline V CDR1 and CDR2: MDHEN, SYDVKM. CDR3 length: 18 amino acids. The J gene is TRBJ1-4, the V gene TRBV28; D remains unclear. The receptor's source is a man between 18 and 29 years old in good health. The material sequenced was naive CD4+ T cells sorted from blood. Subset noted: CD45RA+ positively selected. The CDR3 loop reads CASSFVGLLGPTNEKLFF. For the CDR3, the DNA is TGTGCCAGCAGTTTTGTGGGCCTCCTAGGGCCAACTAATGAAAAACTGTTTTTT.